A selection of T cell receptor beta chains follows, all from one sample in a study of beta chain features in type 1 diabetes. Repertoires were generated with immunoSEQ multiplex PCR, while TCRdb's copy carries only in-frame clones and drops some. The sample shows roughly 370,000 clones, 11% to 15% of them seen only once. The sample was naive CD4+ T cells from blood. The origin of the receptors is a man aged 30 to 45 in good health. Each CDR3 is given with its conserved first and last residue. Fields, in order: D gene, J gene, V gene, clone size, CDR3 DNA, CDR3 protein. The D gene is left open where the match is weak. Clone size, where shown, is once, few, many, or a class for clones that have expanded.

>TRBD1|TRBJ1-1|TRBV10-3|few
TGTGCCATCAGTGATCCGTCGGGGACAGGAGTCGAAGCTTTCTTT
CAISDPSGTGVEAFF
>NA|TRBJ2-2|TRBV7-3|NA
TGTGCCAGCAGCTCCCAGCGGAGGAACACCGGGGAGCTGTTTTTT
CASSSQRRNTGELFF
>TRBD2|TRBJ2-1|TRBV29-1|few
TGCAGCGTCTCGGGACTAGCGGGAGGGCTCTACAATGAGCAGTTCTTC
CSVSGLAGGLYNEQFF
>TRBD2|TRBJ2-1|TRBV5-1|NA
TGCGCCAGCAGCTTTTTGTTCGGGAGGGCCTCCCAAGGGGGGTCCTACAATGAGCAGTTCTTC
CASSFLFGRASQGGSYNEQFF
>NA|TRBJ2-4|TRBV14|many
TGTGCCAGCAGCCCCCGTGAGCGGGCCGTGACGGACATTCAGTACTTC
CASSPRERAVTDIQYF
>TRBD1|TRBJ1-4|TRBV27|NA
TGTGCCAGCAGCCGGACAGGGGTTTATGAAAAACTGTTTTTT
CASSRTGVYEKLFF
>NA|TRBJ2-5|TRBV5-4|NA
TGTGCCAGCAGCGAAGGACAAGTTAGGGAGACCCAGTACTTC
CASSEGQVRETQYF
>NA|TRBJ2-1|TRBV18|NA
TGTGCCAGCTCACCAGCAGGGCTAGGGTCACACAATGAGCAGTTCTTC
CASSPAGLGSHNEQFF
>NA|TRBJ2-7|TRBV10-3|NA
TGTGCCATCACCGCAGGGCTCGGCGGGGCCTACGAGCAGTACTTC
CAITAGLGGAYEQYF
>TRBD1|TRBJ2-5|TRBV7-2|few
TGTGCCAGCAGCTTAATAGGGACAGGGGGATCTTCCGTTGGGACCCAGTACTTC
CASSLIGTGGSSVGTQYF
>NA|TRBJ2-1|TRBV10-3|many
TGTGCCATATCAGACTCCCTTGCCAACAATGAGCAGTTCTTC
CAISDSLANNEQFF
>TRBD2|TRBJ2-3|TRBV5-8|NA
TGTGCCAGCAGCTTGTTAGCGGGACTGTCAGATACGCAGTATTTT
CASSLLAGLSDTQYF
>TRBD1|TRBJ2-3|TRBV5-1|NA
TGCGCCAGTTCGGGACAGACTTCTAGAGATACGCAGTATTTT
CASSGQTSRDTQYF
>NA|TRBJ2-3|TRBV11-2|few
TGTGCCAGCAGCTTTACCCGGGGGCAGGGCCTCTCCACAGATACGCAGTATTTT
CASSFTRGQGLSTDTQYF
>NA|TRBJ2-5|TRBV20-1|few
TGCAGTGCTAGCCCCAAAGAGACCCAGTACTTC
CSASPKETQYF
>NA|TRBJ2-3|TRBV7-2|few
TGTGCCAGCAGCATCGCGTCGAGGTTCCGCACAGATACGCAGTATTTT
CASSIASRFRTDTQYF
>TRBD2|TRBJ2-1|TRBV30|few
TGTGCCTGGAGTTCACTAGCGGGTTTGCTGCCTGAGCAGTTCTTC
CAWSSLAGLLPEQFF
>NA|TRBJ2-3|TRBV4-3|NA
TGCGCCAGCAGCCACCTCCCTGCCGGGGGAAGTTCAGATACGCAGTATTTT
CASSHLPAGGSSDTQYF
>TRBD2|TRBJ2-5|TRBV7-2|few
TGTGCCAGCAGCTTCAGGGGCCGGGGGGGACAAGAGACCCAGTACTTC
CASSFRGRGGQETQYF
>TRBD1|TRBJ2-7|TRBV19|NA
TGTGCCAGTAGTACGCCACAGGGGACCTACGAGCAGTACTTC
CASSTPQGTYEQYF
>NA|TRBJ1-1|TRBV5-4|few
TGTGCCAGCAGCCCCGTGGGGTACACTGAAGCTTTCTTT
CASSPVGYTEAFF
>NA|TRBJ2-3|TRBV30|few
TGTGCCTGGTTACGCGCAGATACGCAGTATTTT
CAWLRADTQYF
>TRBD1|TRBJ2-2|TRBV7-7|NA
TGTGCTAGCACCCTTTTCCCTCAAGGACAGGGGTTAAATGGGGAGCTGTTTTTT
CASTLFPQGQGLNGELFF
>NA|TRBJ1-2|TRBV10-3|NA
TGTGCCATCAGTGAGTCGGCGGTTAACTATGGCTACACCTTC
CAISESAVNYGYTF
>NA|TRBJ2-4|TRBV30|few
TGTGCCGGAGGGCGGATAGCCAAAAACATTCAGTACTTC
CAGGRIAKNIQYF
>TRBD1|TRBJ2-1|TRBV14|few
TGTGCCAGCAGCCAATGGCGGCAGGGGGAGTACAATGAGCAGTTCTTC
CASSQWRQGEYNEQFF
>NA|TRBJ1-1|TRBV30|NA
TGTGCCTGGTGCCGACAGGCGAACACTGAAGCTTTCTTT
CAWCRQANTEAFF
>NA|TRBJ1-2|TRBV7-9|few
TGTGCCAGCAGCCGCGATTCCTATGGCTACACCTTC
CASSRDSYGYTF
>NA|TRBJ1-6|TRBV30|NA
TGTGCCTGGAGATCCGGGACTCGAAATTCACCCCTCCACTTT
CAWRSGTRNSPLHF
>TRBD1|TRBJ2-7|TRBV4-1|NA
TGCGCCAGCAGCCATCGACCCGGACAGGAGACCTACGAGCAGTACTTC
CASSHRPGQETYEQYF
>NA|TRBJ1-1|TRBV10-3|few
TGTGCCATCAGAAGAGCGGACTCCACGAACACTGAAGCTTTCTTT
CAIRRADSTNTEAFF
>NA|TRBJ2-3|TRBV10-3|NA
TGTGCCATCAGTGAGCGGGGGACGAGCACAGATACGCAGTATTTT
CAISERGTSTDTQYF
>NA|TRBJ1-2|TRBV29-1|NA
TGCAGCGTTGGACGACGTAGCTATGGCTACACCTTC
CSVGRRSYGYTF
>NA|TRBJ2-5|TRBV5-6|few
TGTGCCAGCACCAACCCGGGACAACAAGAGACCCAGTACTTC
CASTNPGQQETQYF
>TRBD1|TRBJ2-1|TRBV5-4|NA
TGTGCCAGCAGCTCCAGACAGGGGAATGAGCAGTTCTTC
CASSSRQGNEQFF
>NA|TRBJ2-1|TRBV7-6|NA
TGTGCCAGCAGCTTATCAGGGACGAATGAGCAGTTCTTC
CASSLSGTNEQFF
>NA|TRBJ2-7|TRBV18|few
TGTGCCAGCTCACCACCTTCTGGGTTGTTGGGCTACGAGCAGTACTTC
CASSPPSGLLGYEQYF
>TRBD1|TRBJ1-2|TRBV30|few
TGTGCCTGGAGTGTCCTCCCCACAGGGGGAGGCTACACCTTC
CAWSVLPTGGGYTF
>NA|TRBJ1-3|TRBV29-1|few
TGCAGCGTTTATCTCTCTGGAAACACCATATATTTT
CSVYLSGNTIYF
>NA|TRBJ2-7|TRBV19|NA
TGTGCCAGTAGTACCCACGACGGAGCGGACTGCCCCTACGAGCAGTACTTC
CASSTHDGADCPYEQYF
>NA|TRBJ1-1|TRBV7-2|NA
TGTGCCAGCAGCTTAACAGGTCGGGCTTTCTTT
CASSLTGRAFF
>TRBD2|TRBJ2-1|TRBV11-3|NA
TGTGCCAGCAGCAGCCGGACTAGCTTCTACAATGAGCAGTTCTTC
CASSSRTSFYNEQFF
>NA|TRBJ2-7|TRBV4-3|few
TGCGCCAGCAGCCAAGTTAGGACAGGGACTACCTACGAGCAGTACTTC
CASSQVRTGTTYEQYF
>TRBD2|TRBJ2-7|TRBV6-5|NA
TGTGCCAGCAGTAAGTGGACTAGCGGGTACGAGCAGTACTTC
CASSKWTSGYEQYF
>NA|TRBJ2-2|TRBV5-4|NA
TGTGCCAGCAGCTTGGACCCCACCGGGGAGCTGTTTTTT
CASSLDPTGELFF
>NA|TRBJ2-5|TRBV29-1|few
TGCAGCGTTGCGGTACAAGAGACCCAGTACTTC
CSVAVQETQYF
>NA|TRBJ2-7|TRBV9|many
TGTGCCAGCAGCCCCGGCAGTGGGGTACTCTACGAGCAGTACTTC
CASSPGSGVLYEQYF
>NA|TRBJ2-5|TRBV5-4|few
TGTGCCAGCAGCTTGGGAACTTCACAAGAGACCCAGTACTTC
CASSLGTSQETQYF
>TRBD1|TRBJ1-5|TRBV30|few
TGTGCCTGGAGTCCAGGGGGGGATCAGCCCCAGCATTTT
CAWSPGGDQPQHF
>NA|TRBJ2-3|TRBV19|NA
TGTGCCAGTAGTATGCTAGCGTCTAGCACAGATACGCAGTATTTT
CASSMLASSTDTQYF
>TRBD1|TRBJ1-3|TRBV13|NA
TGTGCCAGCAGCCGTAGGACAGGGTCATCTGGAAACACCATATATTTT
CASSRRTGSSGNTIYF